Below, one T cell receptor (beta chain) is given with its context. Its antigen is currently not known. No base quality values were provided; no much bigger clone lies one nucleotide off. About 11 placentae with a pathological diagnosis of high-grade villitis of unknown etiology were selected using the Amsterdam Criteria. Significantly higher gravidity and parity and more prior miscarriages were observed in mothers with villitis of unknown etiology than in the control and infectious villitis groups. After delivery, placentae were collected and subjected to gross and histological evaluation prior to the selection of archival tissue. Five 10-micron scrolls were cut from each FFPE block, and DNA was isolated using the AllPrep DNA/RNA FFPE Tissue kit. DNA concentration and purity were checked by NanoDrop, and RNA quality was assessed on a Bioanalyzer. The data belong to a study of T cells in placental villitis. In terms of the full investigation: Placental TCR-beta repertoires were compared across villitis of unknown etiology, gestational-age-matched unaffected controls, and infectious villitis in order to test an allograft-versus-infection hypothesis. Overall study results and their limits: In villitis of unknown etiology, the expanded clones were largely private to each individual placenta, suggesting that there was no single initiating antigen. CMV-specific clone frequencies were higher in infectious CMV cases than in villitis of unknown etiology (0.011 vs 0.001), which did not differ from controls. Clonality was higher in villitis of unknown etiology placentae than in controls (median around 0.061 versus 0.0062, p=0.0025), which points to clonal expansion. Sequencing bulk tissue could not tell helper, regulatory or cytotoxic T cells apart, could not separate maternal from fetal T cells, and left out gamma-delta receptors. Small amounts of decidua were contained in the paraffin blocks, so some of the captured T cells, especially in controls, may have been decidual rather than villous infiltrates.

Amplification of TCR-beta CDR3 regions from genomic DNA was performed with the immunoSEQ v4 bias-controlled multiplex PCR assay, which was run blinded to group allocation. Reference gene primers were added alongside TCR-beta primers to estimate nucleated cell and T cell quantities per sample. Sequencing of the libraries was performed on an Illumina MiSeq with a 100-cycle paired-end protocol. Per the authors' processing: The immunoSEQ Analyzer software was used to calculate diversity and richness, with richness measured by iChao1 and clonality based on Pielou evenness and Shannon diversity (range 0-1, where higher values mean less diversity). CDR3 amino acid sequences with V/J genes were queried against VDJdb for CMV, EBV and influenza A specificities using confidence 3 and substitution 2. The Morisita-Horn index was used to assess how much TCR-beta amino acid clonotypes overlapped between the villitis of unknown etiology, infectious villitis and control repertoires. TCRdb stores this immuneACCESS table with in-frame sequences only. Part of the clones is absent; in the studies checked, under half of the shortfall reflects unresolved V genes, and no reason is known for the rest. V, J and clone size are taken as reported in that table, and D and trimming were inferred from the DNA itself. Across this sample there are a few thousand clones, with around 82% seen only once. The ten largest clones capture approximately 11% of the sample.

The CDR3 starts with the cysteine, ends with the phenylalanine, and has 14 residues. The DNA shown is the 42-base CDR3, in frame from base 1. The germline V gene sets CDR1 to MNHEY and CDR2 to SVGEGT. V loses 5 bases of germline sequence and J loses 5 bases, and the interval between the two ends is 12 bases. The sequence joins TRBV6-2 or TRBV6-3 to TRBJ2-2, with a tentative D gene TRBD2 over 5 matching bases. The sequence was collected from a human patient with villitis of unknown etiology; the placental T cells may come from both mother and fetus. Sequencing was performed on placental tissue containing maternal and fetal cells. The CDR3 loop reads CASSRLRLTGELFF. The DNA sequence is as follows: TGTGCCAGCAGTCGCCTTAGACTAACCGGGGAGCTGTTTTTT.